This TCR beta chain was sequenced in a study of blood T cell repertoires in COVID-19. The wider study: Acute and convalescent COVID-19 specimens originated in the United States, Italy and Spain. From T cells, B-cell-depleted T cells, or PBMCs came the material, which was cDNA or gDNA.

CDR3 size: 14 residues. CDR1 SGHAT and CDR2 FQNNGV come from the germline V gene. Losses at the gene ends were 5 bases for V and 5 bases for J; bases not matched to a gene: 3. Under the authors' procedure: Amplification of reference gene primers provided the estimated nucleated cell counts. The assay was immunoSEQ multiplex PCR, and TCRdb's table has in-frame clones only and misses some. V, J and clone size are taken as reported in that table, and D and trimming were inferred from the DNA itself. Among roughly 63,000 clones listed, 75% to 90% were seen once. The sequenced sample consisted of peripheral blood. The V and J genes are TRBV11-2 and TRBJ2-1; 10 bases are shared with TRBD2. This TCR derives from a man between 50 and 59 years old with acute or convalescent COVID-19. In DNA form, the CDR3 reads TGTGCCAGCAGCATAGGACTAGCGGACAATGAGCAGTTCTTC. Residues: CASSIGLADNEQFF.